This T cell receptor (beta chain) was sequenced in a study of blood T cell repertoires in COVID-19. At the level of the study: Both acute and convalescent COVID-19 samples were obtained from the United States, Italy and Spain. Sources were T cells, B-cell-depleted T cells, or PBMCs; the material itself was cDNA or gDNA.

Source study methods: The authors estimated nucleated cell counts from reference gene primer amplification. Profiling relied on immunoSEQ multiplex PCR, and the TCRdb table lists in-frame clones only, not all of them. V and J calls and clone size come straight from that table; D and trimming were deduced from the DNA. The sample consists of about 100,000 clones, roughly nine tenths of them appearing once. The CDR3 is 16 amino acids. V was pared by 3 bases and J by 9 bases, with 9 bases of the junction left unmatched. Germline CDR1 SGHTA, CDR2 FQGNSA. The sequenced sample was peripheral blood. The chain employs TRBV7-2 and TRBJ2-1; 12 bases agree with TRBD2. This clonotype was obtained from a woman older than 75 with acute or convalescent COVID-19. CDR3 region: CASSFKVLAGGGEQFF. In nucleotides, the CDR3 is TGTGCCAGCAGCTTTAAGGTACTAGCGGGGGGCGGTGAGCAGTTCTTC. The entire variable domain, with the rest obtained from reference TRBV7-2 and TRBJ2-1, is as follows: GAGVSQSPSNKVTEKGKDVELRCDPISGHTALYWYRQSLGQGLEFLIYFQGNSAPDKSGLPSDRFSAERTGGSVSTLTIQRTQQEDSAVYLCASSFKVLAGGGEQFFGPGTRLTVL.